What follows are 21 T cell receptor beta chains derived from one specimen sequenced in a study of cytomegalovirus exposure and HLA in healthy donors. The PCR had 60 Vbeta and 13 Jbeta primers. Here immunoSEQ multiplex PCR was the method, and the copy in TCRdb shows in-frame clones only, minus some. The profile shows approximately 120,000 clones, around 76% of them singletons. Sequencing was carried out using PBMCs. Receptors originate from an older woman in good health and CMV-seropositive.

This clone was seen only once. The chain joins TRBV27 to TRBJ1-4, with D possibly being TRBD1 (5 bases). V lost 3 bases and J lost 4, with 6 bases in between. Germline V CDR1 and CDR2: MNHEY, SMNVEV (reference sequence). CDR3 size: 13 residues. The DNA for the CDR3 is TGTGCCAGCAGTTTCCAGGGTAATGAAAAACTGTTTTTT. The encoded protein is CASSFQGNEKLFF.

V and J are TRBV2 and TRBJ1-3, with D hard to call. Germline V lookup: CDR1 SNHLY, CDR2 FYNNEI. Trimming pared 6 bases from V and 3 bases from J, leaving 6 bases between. The CDR3 sequence is 12 residues long. Written as DNA, the CDR3 is TGTGCCAGCAGGAGGAGTGGAAACACCATATATTTT. It is translated as CASRRSGNTIYF.

The genes are TRBV27 and TRBJ1-2; D gene ambiguous. Germline V gene data show CDR1 as MNHEY and CDR2 as SMNVEV (reference sequence). Trimming removed 4 bases at V and 7 bases at J, with 16 bases between. The CDR3 is 14 residues long. The CDR3 here is CASSSNRAEGGYTF. CDR3 DNA: TGTGCCAGCAGTTCGAACCGGGCAGAGGGTGGCTACACCTTC.

The genes are TRBV5-1 and TRBJ2-7, with D unclear. The CDR3 sequence is 15 residues long. Germline lookup yields CDR1 SGHRS and CDR2 YFSETQ. V was clipped by 4 bases and J by 5 bases, with 19 bases between them. The CDR3 reads CASSLARYTEHEQYF. The CDR3 nucleotides read TGCGCCAGCAGCCTTGCCCGCTATACAGAACACGAGCAGTACTTC.

The genes are TRBV7-2 and TRBJ1-2; 8 bases match TRBD1. The CDR3 totals 15 residues. Per germline, CDR1 SGHTA and CDR2 FQGNSA. V lost 4 bases, J lost 5 bases, and 9 bases stayed unmatched. The CDR3 coding sequence is TGTGCCAGCAGCTCGACAGGGGTGGGGTTTTATGGCTACACCTTC. The encoded protein is CASSSTGVGFYGYTF.

The chain is built from TRBV11-1 and TRBJ1-4; D not certain. The CDR3 is 13 amino acids. V lost 5 bases to trimming and J lost 8 bases, with 12 bases between them. From germline, CDR1 is SGHAT and CDR2 FQDESV (reference sequence). CDR3 in amino acids: CASSLGGGEKLFF. CDR3 nucleotide sequence: TGTGCCAGCAGCCTTGGAGGAGGGGAAAAACTGTTTTTT.

V usage is TRBV4-1 and J usage is TRBJ2-7; 9 nucleotides match TRBD2. The ends lost 1 base at V and 4 bases at J; junction bases unmatched: 8. This CDR3 region has 16 residues. Germline loops: CDR1 MGHRA, CDR2 YSYEKL. The CDR3 here is CASSQAGLAGPYEQYF. DNA of the CDR3: TGCGCCAGCAGCCAAGCAGGTCTAGCGGGGCCATACGAGCAGTACTTC.

V is TRBV19 and J is TRBJ1-5, with 7 positions matching TRBD1. J lost 3 bases, V lost 9 bases, and 14 bases had no gene match. CDR3 length equals 16 residues. CDR1 is LNHDA and CDR2 is SQIVND in the germline V gene (reference sequence). This CDR3 reads CASNPQGTDNNQPQHF. The CDR3 nucleotides are TGTGCCAGCAATCCACAGGGGACCGACAACAATCAGCCCCAGCATTTT.

This sequence joins TRBV15 and TRBJ2-3, with a weak D call TRBD2 (7 bases). This CDR3 has 18 amino acids. The V and J ends lost 4 bases and 1 base respectively, with 21 bases between them. CDR1 and CDR2 from the germline V gene are LNHNV and YYDKDF (reference sequence). In DNA, the CDR3 is TGTGCCACCAGCAACGCCTGGGGGGGGCTTGTGGGCACAGATACGCAGTATTTT. Its translation is CATSNAWGGLVGTDTQYF.

Details on this clone: The same CDR3 is also encoded by other DNA sequences in this sample. The chain recombines TRBV14 with TRBJ2-7, with 10 positions matching TRBD2. V shed 0 bases and J 4 bases; nucleotides not matched to a gene: 6. The CDR3 totals 16 residues. Germline loops: CDR1 SGHDN, CDR2 FVKESK. CDR3 amino acids: CASSQDGLAGVYEQYF. The CDR3 DNA reads as TGTGCCAGCAGCCAAGATGGGCTAGCGGGAGTGTACGAGCAGTACTTC.

The chain employs TRBV9 and TRBJ2-1; tentative D call: TRBD1 (6 bases). V was trimmed by 0 bases and J by 4 bases, leaving 17 bases between them. Germline CDR1 and CDR2: SGDLS and YYNGEE. The length of the CDR3 is 17 residues. DNA of the CDR3: TGTGCCAGCAGCGTAGCTTTAGATGGGGGCATTTACAATGAGCAGTTCTTC. Translation: CASSVALDGGIYNEQFF.

This rearrangement joins TRBV19 to TRBJ1-2; TRBD1 matches at 8 bases. V was pared by 8 bases and J by 1 base, with 6 bases of the junction left unmatched. CDR1 LNHDA and CDR2 SQIVND come from the germline V gene (reference sequence). The CDR3 extends over 14 amino acids. The CDR3 nucleotides are TGTGCCAGTGTAGGTGGACAGGGTAACTATGGCTACACCTTC. Its translation: CASVGGQGNYGYTF.

This chain links TRBV6-5 with TRBJ2-5; 9 nucleotides align to TRBD1. TRBJ2-7 explains the end of the DNA better; the J call may be wrong. Germline CDR1 reads MNHEY; CDR2 reads SVGAGI. The CDR3 totals 14 residues. The CDR3 loop reads CASSYGQGYYEQYF. The CDR3 DNA reads as TGTGCCAGCAGTTATGGACAGGGGTACTACGAGCAGTACTTC.

The chain employs TRBV7-6 and TRBJ1-1, with 9 bases that match TRBD1. The J segment lost 5 bases and the V segment lost 4 bases, leaving 8 bases of the junction unmatched. There are 15 residues in the CDR3. CDR1 is SGHVS, CDR2 FNYEAQ, per germline. The CDR3 spells CASSSTQGALTEAFF. Written as DNA, the CDR3 is TGTGCCAGCAGCTCCACACAGGGGGCATTAACTGAAGCTTTCTTT. The complete variable domain, with remaining parts taken from reference TRBV7-6 and TRBJ1-1, reads GAGVSQSPRYKVTKRGQDVALRCDPISGHVSLYWYRQALGQGPEFLTYFNYEAQQDKSGLPNDRFSAERPEGSISTLTIQRTEQRDSAMYRCASSSTQGALTEAFFGQGTRLTVV.

The chain links TRBV11-2 to TRBJ2-1; 12 nucleotides align to TRBD1. Germline V gene data show CDR1 as SGHAT and CDR2 as FQNNGV. CDR3 length: 15 residues. The junction had 12 bases not matched to a gene; V was cut back by 9 bases and J by 9 bases. The CDR3 reads CASTRGTGGITEQFF. The CDR3 bases are TGTGCCAGTACCCGCGGGACAGGGGGCATCACTGAGCAGTTCTTC.

This rearrangement joins TRBV7-2 to TRBJ1-2; 7 nucleotides agree with TRBD1. Unmatched junction bases numbered 6, after V lost 0 bases and J lost 8 bases. CDR1 is SGHTA, CDR2 FQGNSA, per germline. The CDR3 has 14 residues. CDR3 in amino acids: CASSLARGGEGYTF. CDR3 nucleotide sequence: TGTGCCAGCAGCTTAGCGAGAGGGGGCGAAGGCTACACCTTC.

This chain links TRBV2 with TRBJ1-1, with D perhaps matching TRBD1 (6 bases). V was cut by 6 bases and J by 5 bases, with 16 bases left in between. Looked up from germline, CDR1 is SNHLY and CDR2 is FYNNEI. The CDR3 consists of 14 residues. CDR3: CASSPPLRGTEAFF. CDR3 bases: TGTGCCAGCAGCCCCCCTCTGAGGGGGACTGAAGCTTTCTTT. Full variable domain (missing parts from reference TRBV2 and TRBJ1-1): EPEVTQTPSHQVTQMGQEVILRCVPISNHLYFYWYRQILGQKVEFLVSFYNNEISEKSEIFDDQFSVERPDGSNFTLKIRSTKLEDSAMYFCASSPPLRGTEAFFGQGTRLTVV.

Details on this clone: Other DNA sequences in the same sample also yield this CDR3. The CDR3 DNA reads TGCGCCAGCAGCTTGGGACAGGGATACACTGAAGCTTTCTTT. Protein sequence: CASSLGQGYTEAFF. V gene TRBV5-1 combines with J gene TRBJ1-1, with 7 bases that match TRBD1. Per the germline V gene, CDR1 is SGHRS and CDR2 is YFSETQ. The CDR3 has 14 amino acids. The J segment lost 3 bases and the V segment lost 0 bases, leaving 2 bases of the junction unmatched.

A remark on this clone: The sample holds other DNA sequences that translate to the same CDR3. V gene TRBV11-2 combines with J gene TRBJ2-3; D is unresolved. CDR3 size: 15 residues. The germline V gene encodes CDR1 SGHAT and CDR2 FQNNGV. Trimming stripped 3 bases from V and 4 bases from J, with 14 bases between. This chain's CDR3 is CASSLISYAPDTQYF. The CDR3 region has the DNA TGTGCCAGCAGCTTGATAAGCTACGCCCCAGATACGCAGTATTTT.

Only a few counts were recorded for this clone. This chain connects TRBV15 to TRBJ1-4; 10 bases are a match to TRBD1. This CDR3 comprises 15 residues. Germline V gene lookup returns CDR1 LNHNV and CDR2 YYDKDF (reference sequence). The V segment lost 4 bases and the J segment 7 bases; nucleotides outside the gene matches: 6. CDR3 region: CATSIGDRGGEKLFF. In DNA, the CDR3 is TGTGCCACCAGCATTGGGGACAGGGGAGGTGAAAAACTGTTTTTT.

V gene TRBV4-2 combines with J gene TRBJ2-2, with 11 nucleotides matching TRBD2. Germline V CDR1 and CDR2: LGHNA, YNFKEQ. The CDR3 has 16 residues. Trimming removed 4 bases from V and 5 bases from J; junction bases left unmatched: 6. This CDR3 is CASSPVAGGPTGELFF. The CDR3 bases are TGTGCCAGCAGCCCCGTAGCGGGAGGGCCTACCGGGGAGCTGTTTTTT.